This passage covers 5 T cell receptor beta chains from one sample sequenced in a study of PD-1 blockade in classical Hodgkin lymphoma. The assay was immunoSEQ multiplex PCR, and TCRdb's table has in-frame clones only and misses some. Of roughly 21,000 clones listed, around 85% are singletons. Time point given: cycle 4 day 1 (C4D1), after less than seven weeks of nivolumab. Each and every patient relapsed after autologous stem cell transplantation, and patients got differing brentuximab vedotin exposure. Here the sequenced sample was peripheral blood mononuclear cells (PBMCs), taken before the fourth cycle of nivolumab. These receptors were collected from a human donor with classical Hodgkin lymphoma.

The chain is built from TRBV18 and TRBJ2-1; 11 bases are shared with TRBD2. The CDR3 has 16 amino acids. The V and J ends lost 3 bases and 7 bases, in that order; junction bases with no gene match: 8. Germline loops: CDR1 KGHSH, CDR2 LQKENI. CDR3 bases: TGTGCCAGCTCACCCCTACTAGCGGGGGAACGTAATGAGCAGTTCTTC. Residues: CASSPLLAGERNEQFF.

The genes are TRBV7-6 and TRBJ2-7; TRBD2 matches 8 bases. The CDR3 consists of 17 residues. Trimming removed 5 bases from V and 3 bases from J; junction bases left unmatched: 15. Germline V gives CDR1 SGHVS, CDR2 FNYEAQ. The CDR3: CASSLSPSGTSGYEQYF. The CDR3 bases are TGTGCCAGCAGCCTTTCCCCGAGTGGGACTAGTGGCTACGAGCAGTACTTC. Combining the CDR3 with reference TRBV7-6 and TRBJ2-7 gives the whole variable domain GAGVSQSPRYKVTKRGQDVALRCDPISGHVSLYWYRQALGQGPEFLTYFNYEAQQDKSGLPNDRFSAERPEGSISTLTIQRTEQRDSAMYRCASSLSPSGTSGYEQYFGPGTRLTVT.

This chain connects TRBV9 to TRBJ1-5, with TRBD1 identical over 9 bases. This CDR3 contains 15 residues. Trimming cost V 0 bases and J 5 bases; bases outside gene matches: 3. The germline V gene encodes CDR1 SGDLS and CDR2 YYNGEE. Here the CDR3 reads CASSVEGTGYQPQHF. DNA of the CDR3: TGTGCCAGCAGCGTAGAGGGGACAGGGTATCAGCCCCAGCATTTT.

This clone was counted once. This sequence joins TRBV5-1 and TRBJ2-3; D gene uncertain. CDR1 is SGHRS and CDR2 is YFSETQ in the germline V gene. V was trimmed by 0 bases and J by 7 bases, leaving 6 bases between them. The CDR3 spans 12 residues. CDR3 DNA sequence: TGCGCCAGCAGCTTGGTAGTGTATACGCAGTATTTT. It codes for CASSLVVYTQYF. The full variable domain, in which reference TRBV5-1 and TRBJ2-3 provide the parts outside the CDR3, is KAGVTQTPRYLIKTRGQQVTLSCSPISGHRSVSWYQQTPGQGLQFLFEYFSETQRNKGNFPGRFSGRQFSNSRSEMNVSTLELGDSALYLCASSLVVYTQYFGPGTRLTVL.

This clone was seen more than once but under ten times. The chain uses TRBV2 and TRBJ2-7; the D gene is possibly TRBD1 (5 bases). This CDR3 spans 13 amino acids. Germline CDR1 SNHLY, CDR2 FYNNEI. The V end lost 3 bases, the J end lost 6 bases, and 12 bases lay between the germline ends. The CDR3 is CASSDVGRVEQYF. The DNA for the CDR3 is TGTGCCAGCAGTGACGTCGGCAGGGTCGAGCAGTACTTC.